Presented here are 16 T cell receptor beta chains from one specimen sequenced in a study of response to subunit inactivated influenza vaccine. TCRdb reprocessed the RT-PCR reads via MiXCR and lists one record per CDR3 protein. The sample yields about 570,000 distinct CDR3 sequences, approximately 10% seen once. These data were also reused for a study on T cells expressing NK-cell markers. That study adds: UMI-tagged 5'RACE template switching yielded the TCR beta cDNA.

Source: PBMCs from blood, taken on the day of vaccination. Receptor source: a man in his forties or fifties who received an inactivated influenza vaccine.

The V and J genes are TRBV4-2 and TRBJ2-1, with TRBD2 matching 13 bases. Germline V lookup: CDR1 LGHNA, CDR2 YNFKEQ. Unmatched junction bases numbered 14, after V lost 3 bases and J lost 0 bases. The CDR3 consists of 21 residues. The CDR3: CASSHLTRGLAGWSSYNEQFF. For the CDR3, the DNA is TGTGCCAGCAGCCATCTCACCAGGGGACTAGCGGGGTGGAGCTCCTACAATGAGCAGTTCTTC.

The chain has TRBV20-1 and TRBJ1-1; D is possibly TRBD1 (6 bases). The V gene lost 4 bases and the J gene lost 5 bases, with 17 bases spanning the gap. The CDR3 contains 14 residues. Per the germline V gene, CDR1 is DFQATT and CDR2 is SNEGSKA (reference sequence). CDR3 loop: CSATSGGGLTEAFF. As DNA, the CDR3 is TGCAGTGCTACAAGTGGGGGGGGGCTTACTGAAGCTTTCTTT.

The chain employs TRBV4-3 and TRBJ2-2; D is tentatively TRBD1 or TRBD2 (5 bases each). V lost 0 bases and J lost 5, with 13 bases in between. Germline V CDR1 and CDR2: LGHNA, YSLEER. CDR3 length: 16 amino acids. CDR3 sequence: CASSQEEGRHTGELFF. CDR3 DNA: TGCGCCAGCAGCCAAGAAGAGGGACGCCATACCGGGGAGCTGTTTTTT.

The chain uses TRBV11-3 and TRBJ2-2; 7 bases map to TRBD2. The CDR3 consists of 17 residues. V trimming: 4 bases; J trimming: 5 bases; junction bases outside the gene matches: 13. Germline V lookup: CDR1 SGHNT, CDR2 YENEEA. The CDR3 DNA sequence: TGTGCCAGCAGCTCGAACGGGGAGCGGGAAGGGACCGGGGAGCTGTTTTTT. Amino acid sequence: CASSSNGEREGTGELFF.

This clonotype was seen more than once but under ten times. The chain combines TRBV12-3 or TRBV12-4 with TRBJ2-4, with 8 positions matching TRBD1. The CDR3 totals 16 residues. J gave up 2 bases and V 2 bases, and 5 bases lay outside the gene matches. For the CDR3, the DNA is TGTGCCAGCAGTTTAATGTCAGGGGGCTCCAAAAACATTCAGTACTTC. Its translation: CASSLMSGGSKNIQYF.

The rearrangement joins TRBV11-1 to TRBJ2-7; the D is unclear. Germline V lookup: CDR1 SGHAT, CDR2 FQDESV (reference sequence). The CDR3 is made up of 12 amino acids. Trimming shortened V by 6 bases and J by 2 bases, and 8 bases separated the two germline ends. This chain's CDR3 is CASSIIPYEQYF. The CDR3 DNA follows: TGTGCCAGCAGTATTATCCCCTACGAGCAGTACTTC.

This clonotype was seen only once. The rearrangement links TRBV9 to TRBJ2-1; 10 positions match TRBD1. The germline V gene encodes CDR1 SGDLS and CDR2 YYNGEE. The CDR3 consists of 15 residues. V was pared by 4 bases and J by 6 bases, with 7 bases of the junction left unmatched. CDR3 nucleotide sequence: TGTGCCAGCAGCATAAGGGACAGGGGTCTCAATGAGCAGTTCTTC. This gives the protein CASSIRDRGLNEQFF.

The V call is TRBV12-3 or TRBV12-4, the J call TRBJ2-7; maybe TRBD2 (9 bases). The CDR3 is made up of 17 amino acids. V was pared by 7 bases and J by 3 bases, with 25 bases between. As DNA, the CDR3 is TGTGCCAGCAAACCGGGACAGGTGGGTAGCGGGAGCTACGAGCAGTACTTC. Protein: CASKPGQVGSGSYEQYF.

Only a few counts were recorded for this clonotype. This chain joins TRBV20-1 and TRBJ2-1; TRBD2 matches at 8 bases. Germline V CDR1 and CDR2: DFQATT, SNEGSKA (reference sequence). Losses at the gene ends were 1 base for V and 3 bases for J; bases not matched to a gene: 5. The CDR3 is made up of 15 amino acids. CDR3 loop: CSARASGRSYNEQFF. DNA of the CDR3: TGCAGTGCTAGAGCCAGCGGGAGAAGCTACAATGAGCAGTTCTTC.

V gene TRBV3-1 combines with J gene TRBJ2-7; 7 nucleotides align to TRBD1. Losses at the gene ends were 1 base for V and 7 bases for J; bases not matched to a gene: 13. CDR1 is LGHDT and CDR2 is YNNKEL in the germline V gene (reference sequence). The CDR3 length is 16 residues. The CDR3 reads CASSQVLARGSGEQYF. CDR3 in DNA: TGTGCCAGCAGCCAAGTTCTGGCCAGGGGGTCGGGGGAGCAGTACTTC.

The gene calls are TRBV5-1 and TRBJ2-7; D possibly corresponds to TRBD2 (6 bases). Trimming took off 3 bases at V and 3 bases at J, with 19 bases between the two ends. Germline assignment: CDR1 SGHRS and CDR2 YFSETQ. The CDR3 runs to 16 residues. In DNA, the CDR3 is TGCGCCAGCAGCTCGATTTTGACGGGAGAGCACTACGAGCAGTACTTC. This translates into CASSSILTGEHYEQYF.

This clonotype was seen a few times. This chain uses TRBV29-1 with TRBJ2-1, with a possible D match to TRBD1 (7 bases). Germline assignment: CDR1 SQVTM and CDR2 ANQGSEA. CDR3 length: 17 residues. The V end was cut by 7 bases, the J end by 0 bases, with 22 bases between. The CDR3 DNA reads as TGCAGCGGCAAAAAGGGAGTGCGGGACAGCTCCTACAATGAGCAGTTCTTC. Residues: CSGKKGVRDSSYNEQFF.

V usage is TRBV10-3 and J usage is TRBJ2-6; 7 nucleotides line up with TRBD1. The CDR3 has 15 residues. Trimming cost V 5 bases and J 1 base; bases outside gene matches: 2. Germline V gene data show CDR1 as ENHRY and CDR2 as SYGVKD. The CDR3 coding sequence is TGTGCCATCAGTCAACAGGGGTCTGGGGCCAACGTCCTGACTTTC. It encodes CAISQQGSGANVLTF.

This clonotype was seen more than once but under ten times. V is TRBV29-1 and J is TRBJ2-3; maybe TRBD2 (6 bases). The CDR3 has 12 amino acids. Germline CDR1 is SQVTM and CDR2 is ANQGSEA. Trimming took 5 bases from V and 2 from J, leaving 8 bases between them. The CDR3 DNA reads TGCAGCGTTCGGGGGACCACAGATACGCAGTATTTT. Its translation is CSVRGTTDTQYF.

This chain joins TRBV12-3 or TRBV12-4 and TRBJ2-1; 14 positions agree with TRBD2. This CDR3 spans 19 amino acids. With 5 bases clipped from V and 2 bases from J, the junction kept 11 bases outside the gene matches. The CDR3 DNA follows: TGTGCCAGCAGTCCACCTCGACTAGCGGGAGGGCGCCCCTACAATGAGCAGTTCTTC. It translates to CASSPPRLAGGRPYNEQFF.

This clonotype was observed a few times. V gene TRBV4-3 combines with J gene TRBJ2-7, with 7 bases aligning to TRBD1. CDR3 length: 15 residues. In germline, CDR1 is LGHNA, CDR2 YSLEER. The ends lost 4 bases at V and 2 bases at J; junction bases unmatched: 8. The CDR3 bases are TGCGCCAGCAGCCTGGCATGGGGACAGACCTACGAGCAGTACTTC. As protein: CASSLAWGQTYEQYF.